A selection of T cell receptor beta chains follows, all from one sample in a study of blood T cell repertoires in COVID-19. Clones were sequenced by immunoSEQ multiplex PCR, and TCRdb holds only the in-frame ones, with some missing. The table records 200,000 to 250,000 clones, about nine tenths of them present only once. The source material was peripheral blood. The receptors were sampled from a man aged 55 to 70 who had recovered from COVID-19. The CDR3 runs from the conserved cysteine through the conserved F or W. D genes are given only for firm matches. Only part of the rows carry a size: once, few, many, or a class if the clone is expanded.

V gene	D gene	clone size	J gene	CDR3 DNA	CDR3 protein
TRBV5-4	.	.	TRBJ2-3	TGTGCCAGCACCGGGACAAGAACGCAGTATTTT	CASTGTRTQYF
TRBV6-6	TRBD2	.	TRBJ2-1	TGTGCCAGCAGGCTAGCGGTCTACAATGAGCAGTTCTTC	CASRLAVYNEQFF
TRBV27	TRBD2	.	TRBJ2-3	TGTGCCAGCAGTCGAATCACTAGCGGGAGGGGCACAGATACGCAGTATTTT	CASSRITSGRGTDTQYF
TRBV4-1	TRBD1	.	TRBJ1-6	TGCGCCAGCAGCCAACCGACAGGGCTTTCACCCCTCCACTTT	CASSQPTGLSPLHF
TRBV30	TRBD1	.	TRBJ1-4	TGTGCCTGGAGTCGCCAGGGGGGCAGTGGAGAAAAACTGTTTTTT	CAWSRQGGSGEKLFF
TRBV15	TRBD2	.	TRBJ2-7	TGTGCCACCAGCAGAGGGGACTACGACATCTACGAGCAGTACTTC	CATSRGDYDIYEQYF
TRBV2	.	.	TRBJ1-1	TGTGCCAGCAGTGAACGTCGATGGGGGCGTGGAACTGAAGCTTTCTTT	CASSERRWGRGTEAFF
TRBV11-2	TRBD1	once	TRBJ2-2	TGTGCCAGCAGGACAGGGACCACCGGGGAGCTGTTTTTT	CASRTGTTGELFF
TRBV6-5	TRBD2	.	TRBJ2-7	TGTGCCAGCAGTACTAGCGGGATATACGAGCAGTACTTC	CASSTSGIYEQYF
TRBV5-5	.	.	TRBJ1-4	TGTGCCAGCAGCACCGCCACAGGGCTGACTAATGAAAAACTGTTTTTT	CASSTATGLTNEKLFF
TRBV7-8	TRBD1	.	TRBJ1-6	TGTGCCAGCAGCTTCTCCAGGGGACAGGGTAATTCACCCCTCCACTTT	CASSFSRGQGNSPLHF
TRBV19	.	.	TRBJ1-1	TGTGCCAGTAGTAAGAGGAGTAGGCACACTGAAGCTTTCTTT	CASSKRSRHTEAFF
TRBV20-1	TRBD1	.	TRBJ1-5	TGCAGTGCTAGTCTTTCCGGGACAGGGGCTAATAGCAATCAGCCCCAGCATTTT	CSASLSGTGANSNQPQHF
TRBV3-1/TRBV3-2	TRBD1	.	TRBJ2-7	TGTGCCAGCAGCCAAGGGGACAGGGGTCGGGAGCAGTACTTC	CASSQGDRGREQYF
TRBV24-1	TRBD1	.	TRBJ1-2	TGTGCCACCAGTGATACCGGGACAGGGGGCGGCTACACCTTC	CATSDTGTGGGYTF
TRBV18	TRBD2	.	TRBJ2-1	TGTGCCAGCTCACCTGGACTAGCGGGAGGCTACAATGAGCAGTTCTTC	CASSPGLAGGYNEQFF
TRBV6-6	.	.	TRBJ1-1	TGTGCCAGCAGTCAACAGGTCTCTGAAGCTTTCTTT	CASSQQVSEAFF
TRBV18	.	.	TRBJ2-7	TGTGCCAGCTCACCACCTCAGGGTTTCGAGCAGTACTTC	CASSPPQGFEQYF
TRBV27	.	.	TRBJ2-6	TGTGCCAGCAGCCCAGCCGGGCAGGGCAACGTCCTGACTTTC	CASSPAGQGNVLTF
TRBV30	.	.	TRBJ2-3	TGTGCGACGGGGAGGACAGATACGCAGTATTTT	CATGRTDTQYF
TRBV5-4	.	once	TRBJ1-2	TGTGCCAGCAGCTCATCCAGGGAAGGCTACACCTTC	CASSSSREGYTF
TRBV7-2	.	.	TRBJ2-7	TGTGCCAGCAGCGGGACACCTCCCTACGAGCAGTACTTC	CASSGTPPYEQYF
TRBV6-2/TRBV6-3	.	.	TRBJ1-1	TGTGCCAGCAGTTACGGTGGGGCGCCGAACACTGAAGCTTTCTTT	CASSYGGAPNTEAFF
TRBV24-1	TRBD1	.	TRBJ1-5	TGTGCCACCAAGGGGGCGGGTAGCAATCAGCCCCAGCATTTT	CATKGAGSNQPQHF
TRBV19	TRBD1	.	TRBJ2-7	TGTGCCAGTGGGAAGGGACAGGGGTCCTACGAGCAGTACTTC	CASGKGQGSYEQYF
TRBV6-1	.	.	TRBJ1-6	TGTGCCAGCAGTGAAAGGGGGGGCCAAGGGAATTCACCCCTCCACTTT	CASSERGGQGNSPLHF
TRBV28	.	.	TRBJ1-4	TGTGCCGCCGGGGGACGCGACGCGGGAGGGAATGAAAAACTGTTTTTT	CAAGGRDAGGNEKLFF
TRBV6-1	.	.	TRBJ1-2	TGTGCCAGCAGTGACCGACAGGATCGGAACTATGGCTACACCTTC	CASSDRQDRNYGYTF
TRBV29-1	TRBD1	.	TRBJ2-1	TGCAGCGCACTCCGGGACAGGGGGATCAATGAGCAGTTCTTC	CSALRDRGINEQFF
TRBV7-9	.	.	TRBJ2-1	TGTGCCAGCAGCTTAGGAACGGGAAAGGCCTACAATGAGCAGTTCTTC	CASSLGTGKAYNEQFF
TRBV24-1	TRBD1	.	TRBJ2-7	TGTGCCACCAGTGATCACACCGGGACAGGGCACTACGAGCAGTACTTC	CATSDHTGTGHYEQYF
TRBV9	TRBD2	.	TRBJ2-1	TGTGCCAGCAGCGTATGGGCGGGAGCCCAACCCCCTAACAATGAGCAGTTCTTC	CASSVWAGAQPPNNEQFF
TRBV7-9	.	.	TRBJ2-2	TGTGCCAGCAGCTTACAGGGTTTCTTAACCGGGGAGCTGTTTTTT	CASSLQGFLTGELFF
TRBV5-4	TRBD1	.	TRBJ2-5	TGTGCCAGCAGCTCCGGGACAGGGCACCAAGAGACCCAGTACTTC	CASSSGTGHQETQYF
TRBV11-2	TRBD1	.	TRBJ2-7	TGTGCCAGCAGCTTAGCACCCCGACAGGGCTACGAGCAGTACTTC	CASSLAPRQGYEQYF
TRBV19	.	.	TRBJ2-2	TGTGCCAGCCGCCCCCACGGTAGCACCGGGGAGCTGTTTTTT	CASRPHGSTGELFF
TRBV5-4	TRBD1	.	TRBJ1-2	TGTGCCAGCAGCCTCTGGACAGGGAACTATGGCTACACCTTC	CASSLWTGNYGYTF
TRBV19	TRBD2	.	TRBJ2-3	TGTGCCAGTAGTATTGCGGGGGGGCGGATTTTGACAGATACGCAGTATTTT	CASSIAGGRILTDTQYF